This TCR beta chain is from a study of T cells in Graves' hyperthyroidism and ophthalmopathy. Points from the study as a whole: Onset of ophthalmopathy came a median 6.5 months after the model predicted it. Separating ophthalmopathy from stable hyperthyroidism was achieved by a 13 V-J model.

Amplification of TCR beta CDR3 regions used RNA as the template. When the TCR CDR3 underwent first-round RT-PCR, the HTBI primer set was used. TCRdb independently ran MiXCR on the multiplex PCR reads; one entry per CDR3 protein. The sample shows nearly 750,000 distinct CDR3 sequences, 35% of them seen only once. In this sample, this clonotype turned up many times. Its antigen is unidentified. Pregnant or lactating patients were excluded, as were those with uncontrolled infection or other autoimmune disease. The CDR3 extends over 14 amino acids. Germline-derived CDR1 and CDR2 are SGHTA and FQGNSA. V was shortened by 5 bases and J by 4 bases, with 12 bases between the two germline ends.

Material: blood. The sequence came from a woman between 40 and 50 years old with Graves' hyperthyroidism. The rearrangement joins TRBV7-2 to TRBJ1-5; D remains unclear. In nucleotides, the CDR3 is TGTGCCAGCAGCCCCAGGACGGTGAATCAGCCCCAGCATTTT. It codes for CASSPRTVNQPQHF.